This TCR beta chain comes out of a study of regulatory T cells in long-lasting Graves disease. Building of the TCR beta libraries involved iRepertoire HTBI primers and Arm-PCR of CDR3 regions. MiXCR, run by TCRdb on the multiplex PCR reads, gives a single entry per CDR3 protein. The top ten hold approximately 25% of the sample, which has about 530,000 distinct CDR3 sequences, about 16% seen once. Time point of the sample: newly diagnosed GD, antithyroid drugs for less than 3 months. Following extraction of RNA from PBMCs, that RNA was used to make the TCR library. The CDR3 length is 13 residues. Trimming took off 4 bases at V and 13 bases at J, with 17 bases between the two ends. CDR1 is LNHNV and CDR2 is YYDKDF in the germline V gene (reference sequence). These sequences were also reported in another study, on T cells in Graves' hyperthyroidism and ophthalmopathy.

The chain has TRBV15 and TRBJ1-5, with D tentatively TRBD1 (6 bases). The TCR originated in a middle-aged woman with Graves disease. Sequencing was performed on peripheral blood mononuclear cells (PBMCs), taken at new diagnosis, from a patient treated with antithyroid drugs. CDR3 protein: CATSKKGVGGQHF. The DNA for the CDR3 is TGTGCCACCAGCAAAAAGGGGGTGGGGGGGCAGCATTTT.